This passage covers 21 T cell receptor beta chains from one sample sequenced in a study of OX40 agonist ivuxolimab in advanced cancers. This table comes from immunoSEQ multiplex PCR, and its TCRdb copy is limited to in-frame clones, with some not included. The sample contains more than 65,000 clones, just under 80% of which appear only once. The material was CD4+ or CD8+ T cells sorted from blood, obtained in a trial of the OX40 agonist ivuxolimab. These receptors were taken from an adult with an advanced solid tumor such as melanoma, head and neck, liver or kidney cancer.

On this clone: A junction boundary mismatches the germline segment, possibly from a read error. The sample carries other DNA sequences with the same CDR3. The chain carries TRBV4-1 and TRBJ1-3; no clear D gene. This CDR3 is 16 amino acids long. Germline V gives CDR1 MGHRA, CDR2 YSYEKL. In DNA, the CDR3 is TGCGCCAGCAGCCAAGACCCATGGAGCTCTGGAAACACTATATATTTT. It encodes CASSQDPWSSGNTIYF.

This chain uses TRBV5-8 with TRBJ2-1; D may be TRBD1 (5 bases). The CDR3 has 15 residues. Trimming took off 0 bases at V and 4 bases at J, with 11 bases between the two ends. The germline V gene has CDR1 SGHTS and CDR2 YDEGEE. Written as DNA, the CDR3 is TGTGCCAGCAGCTTGGGCAGGGAATTTTACAATGAGCAGTTCTTC. The encoded protein is CASSLGREFYNEQFF. Looking up the rest from reference TRBV5-8 and TRBJ2-1 gives the full variable domain: EAGVTQSPTHLIKTRGQQATLRCSPISGHTSVYWYQQALGLGLQFLLWYDEGEERNRGNFPPRFSGRQFPNYSSELNVNALELEDSALYLCASSLGREFYNEQFFGPGTRLTVL.

In its sample, this clone was seen a few times. J is TRBJ1-6 and V is TRBV4-3, with TRBD1 identical over 7 bases. The CDR3 runs 16 residues. Germline lookup yields CDR1 LGHNA and CDR2 YSLEER. Losses at the gene ends were 1 base for V and 7 bases for J; bases not matched to a gene: 7. The CDR3 DNA reads as TGCGCCAGCAGCCAAGTTCAGACAGGGAGGAATTCACCCCTCCACTTT. This translates into CASSQVQTGRNSPLHF.

Details on this clone: The junction departs from the called germline gene at one end, perhaps through a read error. This rearrangement joins TRBV7-2 to TRBJ1-5, with 7 bases identical to TRBD1. In germline, CDR1 is SGHTA, CDR2 FQGNSA. The CDR3 is 15 amino acids. CDR3 sequence reads: CASSLAVPGGQPQHF. The CDR3 DNA is TGTGCCAGCAGCCTAGCGGTCCCAGGGGGTCAGCCCCAGCATTTT.

The rearrangement links TRBV5-8 to TRBJ1-5; D gene ambiguous. The CDR3 extends over 14 amino acids. The germline V gene encodes CDR1 SGHTS and CDR2 YDEGEE. Between the trimmed V and J ends, which lost 3 bases and 0 bases, there was a span of 7 bases. CDR3: CASSSWTSNQPQHF. The CDR3 DNA reads TGTGCCAGCAGCTCCTGGACTAGCAATCAGCCCCAGCATTTT.

CDR3 protein: CASSQGQAKIYEQYF. Here the CDR3 DNA reads TGCGCCAGCAGCCAAGGTCAGGCGAAGATATACGAGCAGTACTTC. The genes are TRBV4-1 and TRBJ2-7; no definite D call. This CDR3 is built from 15 residues. V lost 1 base and J lost 4, with 14 bases in between. Germline loops: CDR1 MGHRA, CDR2 YSYEKL.

The rearrangement joins TRBV5-1 to TRBJ1-2; no reliable D call. This CDR3 region has 20 residues. V was cut by 0 bases and J by 3 bases, with 27 bases left in between. Germline V lookup: CDR1 SGHRS, CDR2 YFSETQ. CDR3 protein: CASSLDRITGQPRNYYGYTF. CDR3 in DNA: TGCGCCAGCAGCTTGGACCGTATAACGGGTCAGCCCCGAAATTACTATGGCTACACCTTC.

The chain recombines TRBV7-2 with TRBJ1-2; a weak D match, TRBD1 (5 bases). V shed 5 bases and J shed 4 bases, with 17 bases lying between them. This CDR3 contains 15 residues. Per germline, CDR1 SGHTA and CDR2 FQGNSA. The CDR3 sequence is CASSPSGTDIYGYTF. The DNA of the CDR3 is TGTGCCAGCAGCCCGTCCGGGACGGACATCTATGGCTACACCTTC.

The V gene is TRBV6-1, the J gene TRBJ2-5; unclear D gene. CDR1 MNHNS and CDR2 SASEGT come from the germline V gene. Between the trimmed V and J ends, which lost 1 base and 2 bases, there was a span of 5 bases. This CDR3 contains 13 residues. As DNA, the CDR3 is TGTGCCAGCAGTGAAGTACAGCAAGAGACCCAGTACTTC. Protein sequence: CASSEVQQETQYF.

This chain joins TRBV7-2 and TRBJ2-3; D tentatively reads TRBD1 or TRBD2 (5 bases each). The CDR3 has 16 amino acids. V was trimmed by 1 base and J by 0 bases, leaving 11 bases between them. Germline V gene sequence: CDR1 SGHTA, CDR2 FQGNSA. CDR3 coding DNA: TGTGCCAGCAGCTTAGTTTGGGACGTAAGCACAGATACGCAGTATTTT. Translated, it gives CASSLVWDVSTDTQYF.

This clone was counted a few times. V usage is TRBV18 and J usage is TRBJ2-1; weak D call: TRBD2 (5 bases). Between the trimmed V and J ends, which lost 3 bases and 2 bases, there was a span of 8 bases. The germline V gene has CDR1 KGHSH and CDR2 LQKENI. The CDR3 runs 14 residues. CDR3 residues: CASSPDLAYNEQFF. CDR3 coding DNA: TGTGCCAGCTCACCGGACTTAGCCTACAATGAGCAGTTCTTC.

This chain joins TRBV11-2 and TRBJ2-3, with TRBD1 identical over 9 bases. Germline loops: CDR1 SGHAT, CDR2 FQNNGV. Trimming took 2 bases from V and 3 from J; bases not matched to a gene: 6. The CDR3 loop spans 16 amino acids. The CDR3 region has the DNA TGTGCCAGCAGCTTAAACCCACAGGGGGCAACAGATACGCAGTATTTT. This gives the protein CASSLNPQGATDTQYF.

This rearrangement joins TRBV14 to TRBJ1-2; D gene ambiguous. Trimming stripped 1 base from V and 8 bases from J, with 17 bases between. CDR1 SGHDN and CDR2 FVKESK come from the germline V gene. This CDR3 is built from 15 residues. The CDR3 region is CASSQVPRLRGGYTF. The DNA of the CDR3 is TGTGCCAGCAGCCAAGTTCCACGGTTGCGAGGAGGCTACACCTTC.

V and J are TRBV6-5 and TRBJ1-5, with D unresolved. Trimming removed 5 bases at V and 0 bases at J, with 5 bases between. Germline-derived CDR1 and CDR2 are MNHEY and SVGAGI. The CDR3 runs to 13 residues. The CDR3 reads CASSTYSNQPQHF. CDR3 DNA sequence: TGTGCCAGCAGTACTTATAGCAATCAGCCCCAGCATTTT.

Of note for this clone: One junction end disagrees with the germline gene, perhaps due to a read error. The V and J genes are TRBV19 and TRBJ2-5; D is possibly TRBD1 (8 bases). The germline CDR1 and CDR2 sequences are LNHDA and SQIVND (reference sequence). CDR3 length equals 14 residues. For the CDR3, the DNA is TGTGCCGGTAGCCCCAGGGGGCGGGGGGAGACCCAGTACTTC. This codes for CAGSPRGRGETQYF.

This clone was recorded a few times. The chain couples TRBV30 to TRBJ2-1, with TRBD1 matching 11 bases. The CDR3 loop spans 15 amino acids. With V trimmed by 3 bases and J by 7 bases, 8 bases remained unmatched. In germline, CDR1 is GTSNPN, CDR2 SVGIG (reference sequence). The CDR3 loop is CAWSGPDRGLNEQFF. DNA for the CDR3: TGTGCCTGGAGCGGACCGGACAGGGGGCTTAATGAGCAGTTCTTC.

V is TRBV2 and J is TRBJ1-2; TRBD1 aligns across 10 bases. The CDR3 length is 15 residues. Trimming took 6 bases from V and 7 from J; bases not matched to a gene: 11. Germline V lookup: CDR1 SNHLY, CDR2 FYNNEI. CDR3 sequence reads: CASSRDRGRESGYTF. In nucleotides, the CDR3 is TGTGCCAGCAGCCGGGACAGGGGAAGGGAAAGTGGCTACACCTTC.

The rearrangement joins TRBV5-6 to TRBJ2-5, with a weak D call TRBD1 (6 bases). V was pared by 5 bases and J by 2 bases, with 13 bases between. Germline CDR1 reads SGHDT; CDR2 reads YYEEEE. The CDR3 spans 14 residues. CDR3 in amino acids: CASSRTGSQETQYF. The CDR3 coding sequence is TGTGCCAGCAGTCGAACAGGGAGTCAAGAGACCCAGTACTTC.

With regard to this clone: Other DNA variants within this sample encode the same CDR3. The chain joins TRBV7-2 to TRBJ2-5; D call uncertain. Trimming stripped 4 bases from V and 1 base from J, with 1 base between. Per germline, CDR1 SGHTA and CDR2 FQGNSA. The CDR3 contains 11 residues. The chain's CDR3 is CASSSQETQYF. The CDR3 nucleotides are TGTGCCAGCAGCTCCCAAGAGACCCAGTACTTC.

The chain recombines TRBV7-2 with TRBJ2-4; 7 nucleotides align to TRBD2. V shed 5 bases and J 7 bases; nucleotides not matched to a gene: 8. The CDR3 covers 14 residues. Germline V lookup: CDR1 SGHTA, CDR2 FQGNSA. CDR3 amino acids: CASSPPGTTNIQYF. The DNA for the CDR3 is TGTGCCAGCAGCCCCCCCGGGACTACCAACATTCAGTACTTC.

This chain connects TRBV2 to TRBJ1-2; D remains ambiguous. The CDR3 spans 13 residues. Trimming cost V 4 bases and J 4 bases, with 10 bases left between them. Germline V gene sequence: CDR1 SNHLY, CDR2 FYNNEI. CDR3: CASSARQGYGYTF. CDR3 nucleotides: TGTGCCAGCAGTGCAAGGCAAGGCTATGGCTACACCTTC.